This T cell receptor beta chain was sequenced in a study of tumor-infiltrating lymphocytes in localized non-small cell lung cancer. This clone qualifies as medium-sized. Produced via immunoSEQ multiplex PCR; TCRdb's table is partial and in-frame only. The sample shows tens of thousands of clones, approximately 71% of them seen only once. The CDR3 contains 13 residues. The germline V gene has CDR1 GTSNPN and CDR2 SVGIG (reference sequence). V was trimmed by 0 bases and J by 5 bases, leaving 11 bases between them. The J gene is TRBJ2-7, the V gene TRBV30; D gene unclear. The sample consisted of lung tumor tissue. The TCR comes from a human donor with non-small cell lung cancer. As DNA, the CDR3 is TGTGCCTGGAGTGTACTGGGAATGGACGAGCAGTACTTC. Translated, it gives CAWSVLGMDEQYF.